The rows below give T cell receptor beta chains drawn from one sample of a study of blood T cell repertoires in COVID-19. The assay was immunoSEQ multiplex PCR, and TCRdb's table has in-frame clones only and misses some. The table has roughly 200,000 clones, about nine tenths seen once. The sample consisted of PBMCs or T cells enriched from blood (not recorded which). The source of these receptors is a man aged 18 to 29 with acute COVID-19. CDR3s include the opening cysteine and the closing phenylalanine or tryptophan. The order of the fields is J gene, V gene, D gene, clone size, CDR3 protein, CDR3 DNA. D genes are given only for firm matches. The size field is filled for only some rows; it gives once, few, many or a size class.

TRBJ2-1 | TRBV15 | NA | NA | CATSRGLASSYNEQFF | TGTGCCACCAGCAGAGGGTTGGCCAGCTCCTACAATGAGCAGTTCTTC
TRBJ1-3 | TRBV28 | NA | few | CASSFDIGNTIYF | TGTGCCAGCAGTTTTGACATTGGAAACACCATATATTTT
TRBJ2-7 | TRBV11-3 | NA | NA | CASSRLTSYEQYF | TGTGCCAGCAGCCGCCTAACTTCCTACGAGCAGTACTTC
TRBJ2-7 | TRBV20-1 | TRBD1 | NA | CSASESRGQYEQYF | TGCAGTGCTAGTGAGAGCAGGGGGCAGTACGAGCAGTACTTC
TRBJ1-1 | TRBV6-1 | TRBD1 | NA | CASSEGQGAVAFF | TGTGCCAGCAGTGAAGGGCAGGGGGCCGTCGCTTTCTTT
TRBJ2-4 | TRBV5-8 | NA | NA | CASSFRGTKNIQYF | TGTGCCAGCAGCTTTAGGGGTACCAAAAACATTCAGTACTTC
TRBJ1-4 | TRBV18 | NA | NA | CASSERAEEKLFF | TGTGCCAGCTCAGAGAGGGCCGAGGAAAAACTGTTTTTT
TRBJ1-2 | TRBV4-1 | TRBD1 | NA | CASSQEPGQGFQNYGYTF | TGCGCCAGCAGCCAAGAACCGGGACAGGGGTTCCAGAACTATGGCTACACCTTC
TRBJ1-1 | TRBV4-3 | NA | once | CASSHTVEVNTEAFF | TGCGCCAGCAGCCACACCGTTGAGGTGAACACTGAAGCTTTCTTT
TRBJ2-7 | TRBV27 | NA | NA | CASSPNTYEQYF | TGTGCCAGCAGTCCAAATACATACGAGCAGTACTTC
TRBJ2-6 | TRBV6-4 | NA | NA | CASTFFSGANVLTF | TGTGCCAGCACCTTCTTCTCTGGGGCCAACGTCCTGACTTTC
TRBJ1-2 | TRBV28 | TRBD1 | NA | CASSLFSGTGLYGYTF | TGTGCCAGCAGTTTATTTTCAGGGACAGGGCTCTATGGCTACACCTTC
TRBJ2-7 | TRBV7-9 | TRBD1 | NA | CASSFGTGATEQYF | TGTGCCAGCAGCTTTGGGACAGGGGCGACCGAGCAGTACTTC
TRBJ2-1 | TRBV10-3 | TRBD2 | NA | CAISETSGRLGNEQFF | TGTGCCATCAGTGAGACTAGCGGGAGGTTGGGAAATGAGCAGTTCTTC
TRBJ2-4 | TRBV28 | NA | NA | CASSLYLLGNIQYF | TGTGCCAGCAGTTTATATCTCCTCGGTAACATTCAGTACTTC
TRBJ1-1 | TRBV2 | NA | NA | CASRGIRDDTEAFF | TGTGCCAGCAGGGGGATCCGGGATGACACTGAAGCTTTCTTT
TRBJ1-1 | TRBV7-2 | TRBD1 | NA | CASSQDRFTEAFF | TGTGCCAGCAGCCAGGACAGGTTCACTGAAGCTTTCTTT
TRBJ1-2 | TRBV2 | NA | NA | CASSEYNQAPKPYGYTF | TGTGCCAGCAGTGAATACAATCAGGCCCCTAAACCCTATGGCTACACCTTC
TRBJ2-5 | TRBV19 | NA | NA | CASTMGASGNQETQYF | TGTGCCAGTACCATGGGGGCTAGCGGAAATCAAGAGACCCAGTACTTC
TRBJ1-2 | TRBV29-1 | NA | NA | CSVDESFRGYTF | TGCAGCGTTGACGAGTCCTTTCGCGGCTACACCTTC
TRBJ2-7 | TRBV24-1 | TRBD1 | NA | CATRGTDSYEQYF | TGTGCCACCAGGGGGACAGACTCCTACGAGCAGTACTTC
TRBJ2-7 | TRBV6-5 | NA | once | CASSYSISGFSYEQYF | TGTGCCAGCAGTTATTCTATCAGCGGCTTTTCCTACGAGCAGTACTTC
TRBJ2-3 | TRBV15 | NA | NA | CATGGAGTDTQYF | TGTGCCACCGGTGGGGCCGGCACAGATACGCAGTATTTT
TRBJ1-1 | TRBV3-1/TRBV3-2 | NA | NA | CASSHGELAFF | TGTGCCAGCAGCCACGGGGAGTTGGCTTTCTTT
TRBJ2-1 | TRBV28 | TRBD2 | NA | CASSKSGRAFEQFF | TGTGCCAGCAGTAAAAGCGGGAGGGCCTTTGAGCAGTTCTTC
TRBJ2-2 | TRBV10-1 | TRBD2 | NA | CASTAGTSAGELFF | TGCGCCAGCACGGCCGGGACTAGCGCCGGGGAGCTGTTTTTT
TRBJ2-7 | TRBV27 | TRBD1 | NA | CASSFGTGGNEQYF | TGTGCCAGCAGTTTCGGGACAGGGGGCAACGAGCAGTACTTC
TRBJ2-1 | TRBV7-9 | NA | NA | CASSHDAQVGEQFF | TGTGCCAGCAGCCATGACGCCCAGGTGGGTGAGCAGTTCTTC
TRBJ2-3 | TRBV28 | TRBD2 | NA | CASSYTPGLAGGITSTDTQYF | TGTGCCAGCAGTTATACCCCGGGACTAGCGGGGGGTATAACTAGCACAGATACGCAGTATTTT
TRBJ2-5 | TRBV6-5 | TRBD2 | NA | CASPLRTSETQYF | TGTGCCAGCCCACTGAGGACTAGCGAGACCCAGTACTTC
TRBJ2-1 | TRBV25-1 | TRBD2 | once | CASSGEGSGRGNEQFF | TGTGCCAGCAGTGGAGAGGGTAGCGGGAGGGGCAATGAGCAGTTCTTC
TRBJ1-5 | TRBV7-9 | NA | once | CASSSGANQPQHF | TGTGCCAGCAGCTCAGGGGCCAATCAGCCCCAGCATTTT
TRBJ1-2 | TRBV12-3/TRBV12-4 | NA | once | CASSRTVDYGYTF | TGTGCCAGCAGCCGGACAGTGGACTATGGCTACACCTTC
TRBJ1-2 | TRBV27 | NA | NA | CASTSSWGTPYGYTF | TGTGCCAGCACAAGTTCGTGGGGGACACCTTATGGCTACACCTTC
TRBJ1-6 | TRBV6-5 | NA | NA | CASSTGGVSPLHF | TGTGCCAGCAGTACCGGGGGTGTTTCACCCCTCCACTTT
TRBJ1-2 | TRBV7-9 | NA | NA | CASNPTGTPTNYGYTF | TGTGCCAGCAACCCCACCGGGACACCGACTAACTATGGCTACACCTTC
TRBJ2-1 | TRBV29-1 | NA | NA | CSVDRGPLGSEQFF | TGCAGCGTTGACCGCGGACCATTGGGGAGTGAGCAGTTCTTC
TRBJ2-2 | TRBV4-2 | TRBD2 | once | CASSKNALAGGGTGELFF | TGTGCCAGCAGCAAAAACGCCCTAGCGGGAGGGGGCACCGGGGAGCTGTTTTTT
TRBJ2-3 | TRBV14 | NA | NA | CASSRGLSTDTQYF | TGTGCCAGCAGCCGCGGACTTTCCACAGATACGCAGTATTTT
TRBJ2-3 | TRBV4-1 | NA | NA | CASSQDGQLTDTQYF | TGCGCCAGCAGCCAAGATGGGCAGCTCACAGATACGCAGTATTTT
TRBJ2-1 | TRBV27 | TRBD1 | many | CASSFLGDRSYNEQFF | TGTGCCAGCAGTTTTCTTGGGGACAGGTCCTACAATGAGCAGTTCTTC
TRBJ2-5 | TRBV28 | TRBD1 | NA | CASSFVGTGPQETQYF | TGTGCCAGCAGTTTTGTCGGGACAGGCCCCCAAGAGACCCAGTACTTC
TRBJ2-5 | TRBV5-1 | TRBD2 | NA | CASSIGTSVLQETQYF | TGCGCCAGCAGCATTGGGACTAGCGTCCTCCAAGAGACCCAGTACTTC
TRBJ1-4 | TRBV28 | NA | NA | CASSLVRKLFF | TGTGCCAGCAGTTTGGTCAGGAAACTGTTTTTT
TRBJ1-1 | TRBV5-1 | NA | NA | CASSMGGARNTEAFF | TGCGCCAGCTCCATGGGGGGGGCAAGGAACACTGAAGCTTTCTTT
TRBJ1-1 | TRBV7-9 | NA | NA | CASSPRVGGNTEAFF | TGTGCCAGCAGCCCACGGGTAGGGGGGAACACTGAAGCTTTCTTT
TRBJ1-6 | TRBV6-1 | TRBD1 | NA | CASSEGGTVASPLHF | TGTGCCAGCAGTGAAGGAGGGACAGTTGCTTCACCCCTCCACTTT
TRBJ1-1 | TRBV12-5 | NA | NA | CASGFSEAEAFF | TGTGCTAGTGGTTTTTCGGAGGCTGAAGCTTTCTTT
TRBJ1-1 | TRBV18 | TRBD1 | few | CASSSESGGRTEAFF | TGTGCCAGCTCCTCCGAGTCAGGGGGTAGGACTGAAGCTTTCTTT
TRBJ2-1 | TRBV5-4 | NA | few | CASSREVREQFF | TGTGCCAGCAGCCGGGAAGTGCGTGAGCAGTTCTTC
TRBJ2-5 | TRBV19 | TRBD1 | NA | CASKGTGGQETQYF | TGTGCCAGCAAGGGTACAGGGGGACAGGAGACCCAGTACTTC
TRBJ2-1 | TRBV19 | TRBD2 | NA | CASSIVGKLAGDNEQFF | TGTGCCAGTAGTATAGTGGGAAAACTAGCGGGTGACAATGAGCAGTTCTTC
TRBJ1-1 | TRBV27 | TRBD1 | NA | CASGDSPIEAFF | TGTGCCAGCGGGGACAGCCCCATTGAAGCTTTCTTT
TRBJ1-2 | TRBV18 | TRBD1 | NA | CASSPTTGGSGENGYTF | TGTGCCAGCTCACCCACGACAGGGGGTAGCGGGGAAAATGGCTACACCTTC
TRBJ2-7 | TRBV7-2 | TRBD2 | NA | CASSSGLAGAPSYEQYF | TGTGCCAGCAGCTCAGGACTAGCGGGAGCCCCTTCCTACGAGCAGTACTTC
TRBJ2-1 | TRBV13 | TRBD2 | NA | CASSLGVGGSSYNEQFF | TGTGCCAGCAGCTTAGGGGTTGGCGGGAGTTCCTACAATGAGCAGTTCTTC
TRBJ2-7 | TRBV6-5 | TRBD1 | NA | CASSYGQGDYEQYF | TGTGCCAGCAGTTACGGACAGGGGGACTACGAGCAGTACTTC